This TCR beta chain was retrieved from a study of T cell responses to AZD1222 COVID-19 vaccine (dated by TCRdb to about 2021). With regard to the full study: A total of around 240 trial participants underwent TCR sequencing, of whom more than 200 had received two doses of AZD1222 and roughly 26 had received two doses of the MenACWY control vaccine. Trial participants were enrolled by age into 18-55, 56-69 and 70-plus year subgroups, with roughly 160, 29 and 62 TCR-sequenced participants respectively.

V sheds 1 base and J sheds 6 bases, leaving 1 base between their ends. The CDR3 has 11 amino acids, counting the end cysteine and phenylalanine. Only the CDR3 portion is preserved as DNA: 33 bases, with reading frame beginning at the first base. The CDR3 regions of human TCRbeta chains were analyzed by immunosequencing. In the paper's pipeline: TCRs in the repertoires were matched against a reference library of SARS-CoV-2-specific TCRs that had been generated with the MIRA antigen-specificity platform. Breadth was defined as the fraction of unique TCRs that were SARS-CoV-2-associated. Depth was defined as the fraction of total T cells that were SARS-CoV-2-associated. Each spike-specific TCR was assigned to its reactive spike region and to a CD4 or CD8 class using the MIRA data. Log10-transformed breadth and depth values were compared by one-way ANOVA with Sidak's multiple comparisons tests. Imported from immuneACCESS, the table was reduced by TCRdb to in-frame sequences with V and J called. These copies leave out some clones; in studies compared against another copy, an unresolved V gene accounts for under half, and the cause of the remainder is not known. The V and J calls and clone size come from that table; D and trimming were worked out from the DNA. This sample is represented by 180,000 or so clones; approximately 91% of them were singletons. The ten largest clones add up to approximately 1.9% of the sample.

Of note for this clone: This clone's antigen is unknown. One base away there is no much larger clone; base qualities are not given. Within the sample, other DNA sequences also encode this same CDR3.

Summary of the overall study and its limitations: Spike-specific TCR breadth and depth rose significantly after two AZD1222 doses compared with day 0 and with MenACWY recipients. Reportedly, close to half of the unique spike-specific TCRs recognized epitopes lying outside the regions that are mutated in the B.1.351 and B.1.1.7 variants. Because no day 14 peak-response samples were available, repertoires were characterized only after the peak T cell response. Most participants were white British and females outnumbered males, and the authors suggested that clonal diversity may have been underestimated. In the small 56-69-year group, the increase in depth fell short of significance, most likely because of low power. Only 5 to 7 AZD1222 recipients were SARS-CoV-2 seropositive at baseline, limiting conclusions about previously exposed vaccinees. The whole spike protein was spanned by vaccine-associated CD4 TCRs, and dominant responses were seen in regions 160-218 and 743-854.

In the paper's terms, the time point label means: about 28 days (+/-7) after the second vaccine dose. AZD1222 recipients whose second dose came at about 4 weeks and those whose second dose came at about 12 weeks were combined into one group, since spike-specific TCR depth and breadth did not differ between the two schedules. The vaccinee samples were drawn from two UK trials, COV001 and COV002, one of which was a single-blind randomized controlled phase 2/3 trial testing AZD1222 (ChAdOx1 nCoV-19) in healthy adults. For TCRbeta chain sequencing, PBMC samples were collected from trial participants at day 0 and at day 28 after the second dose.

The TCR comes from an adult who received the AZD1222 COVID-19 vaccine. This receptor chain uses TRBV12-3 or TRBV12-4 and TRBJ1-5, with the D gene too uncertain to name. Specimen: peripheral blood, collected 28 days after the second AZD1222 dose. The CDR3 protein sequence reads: CASSLGQPQHF. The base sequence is TGTGCCAGCAGTTTAGGTCAGCCCCAGCATTTT.